The 14 T cell receptor beta chains below come from one sample, sequenced in a study of blood T cell repertoires in COVID-19. Data came from immunoSEQ multiplex PCR; TCRdb stores just in-frame clones and leaves some out. The repertoire holds 85,000 to 100,000 clones, around nine tenths seen once, with around 20% in the top ten. Specimen: peripheral blood. The receptors stem from a woman aged 55-70 years with COVID-19, enrolled during active disease.

This sequence joins TRBV19 and TRBJ1-2; D is unclear. Trimming took off 5 bases at V and 2 bases at J, with 12 bases between the two ends. Germline values: CDR1 LNHDA, CDR2 SQIVND (reference sequence). The CDR3 is 14 residues long. The CDR3 nucleotides are TGTGCCAGTAGTCCATGGACTGAGAACTATGGCTACACCTTC. As protein: CASSPWTENYGYTF.

The V gene is TRBV2, the J gene TRBJ1-5; D unclear. The CDR3 has 15 residues. CDR1 is SNHLY and CDR2 is FYNNEI in the germline V gene. The V and J ends lost 5 bases and 2 bases respectively, with 13 bases between them. The CDR3 reads CASSTRRDGNQPQHF. The CDR3 nucleotides are TGTGCCAGCAGTACTCGGAGGGATGGCAATCAGCCCCAGCATTTT.

V usage is TRBV20-1 and J usage is TRBJ1-6; no clear D gene. V lost 4 bases to trimming and J lost 8 bases, with 6 bases between them. This CDR3 contains 11 residues. Germline V gene data show CDR1 as DFQATT and CDR2 as SNEGSKA (reference sequence). For the CDR3, the DNA is TGCAGTGCTACAGTCGATTCACCCCTCCACTTT. Translating gives CSATVDSPLHF.

The rearrangement uses TRBV6-1 and TRBJ1-2, with 10 bases that match TRBD1. The CDR3 covers 14 residues. Germline V gene data show CDR1 as MNHNS and CDR2 as SASEGT. V shed 0 bases, J shed 7 bases, and the junction held 2 bases outside the gene matches. CDR3 sequence (DNA): TGTGCCAGCAGTGAAGCAGGGGACAGGGGTGGCTACACCTTC. Protein: CASSEAGDRGGYTF.

V gene TRBV3-1 (or the pseudogene TRBV3-2) combines with J gene TRBJ1-2; D is unclear. V lost 1 base to trimming and J lost 8 bases, with 14 bases between them. Germline values: CDR1 LGHDT, CDR2 YNNKEL (reference sequence). This CDR3 is 14 amino acids long. The CDR3 sequence is CASSQVARGVGYTF. The CDR3 bases are TGTGCCAGCAGCCAAGTCGCCCGGGGAGTAGGCTACACCTTC.

V gene TRBV6-5 combines with J gene TRBJ1-1; D is ambiguous. This CDR3 comprises 14 residues. In germline, CDR1 is MNHEY, CDR2 SVGAGI. V was pared by 0 bases and J by 5 bases, with 10 bases between. For the CDR3, the DNA is TGTGCCAGCAGTTACTCGGAGGGAAGAACTGAAGCTTTCTTT. It specifies CASSYSEGRTEAFF.

This chain connects TRBV2 to TRBJ1-5; possible D gene TRBD1, 6 bases. Germline V gene sequence: CDR1 SNHLY, CDR2 FYNNEI. Trimming left V 7 bases short and J 2 bases short, with 9 bases between. The CDR3 sequence is 13 residues long. The CDR3 sequence is CASKRQGNQPQHF. The CDR3 DNA is TGTGCCAGCAAAAGACAGGGCAATCAGCCCCAGCATTTT.

V gene TRBV27 combines with J gene TRBJ2-2; the D gene is possibly TRBD2 (6 bases). V shed 10 bases and J shed 6 bases, with 24 bases lying between them. The CDR3 totals 16 residues. Germline CDR1 and CDR2: MNHEY and SMNVEV (reference sequence). CDR3 protein: CATSRFGGSVAGELFF. DNA of the CDR3: TGTGCCACCTCCCGTTTTGGAGGGTCGGTGGCCGGGGAGCTGTTTTTT.

This chain links TRBV7-9 with TRBJ2-3; D is unclear. From germline, CDR1 is SEHNR and CDR2 FQNEAQ (reference sequence). Trimming left V 1 base short and J 7 bases short, with 12 bases between. The CDR3 is 14 residues long. CDR3 region: CASSLEQPRNTQYF. The CDR3 DNA follows: TGTGCCAGCAGCTTAGAACAGCCCAGGAATACGCAGTATTTT.

This chain uses TRBV5-5 with TRBJ2-1; 9 bases align to TRBD1. Trimming took 2 bases from V and 2 from J; bases not matched to a gene: 14. The CDR3 consists of 19 residues. Germline V gives CDR1 SGHKS, CDR2 YYEKEE (reference sequence). This CDR3 is CASSFPARPGQGTYNEQFF. CDR3 sequence (DNA): TGTGCCAGCAGCTTTCCTGCCCGACCGGGACAGGGAACCTACAATGAGCAGTTCTTC. The entire variable domain, with the rest obtained from reference TRBV5-5 and TRBJ2-1, is as follows: DAGVTQSPTHLIKTRGQQVTLRCSPISGHKSVSWYQQVLGQGPQFIFQYYEKEERGRGNFPDRFSARQFPNYSSELNVNALLLGDSALYLCASSFPARPGQGTYNEQFFGPGTRLTVL.

CDR3 sequence reads: CASSSGQGADGYTF. As DNA, the CDR3 is TGTGCCAGCAGCTCCGGACAGGGGGCAGATGGCTACACCTTC. The chain carries TRBV11-2 and TRBJ1-2; 11 bases line up with TRBD1. The germline gives CDR1 SGHAT, CDR2 FQNNGV. V trimming: 4 bases; J trimming: 6 bases; junction bases outside the gene matches: 4. This CDR3 is 14 amino acids long.

The CDR3 DNA reads as TGTGCCAGTAGTCCCGGAAGCGGGAGCGGGAGGTATGGCTACACCTTC. It codes for CASSPGSGSGRYGYTF. The chain joins TRBV19 to TRBJ1-2, with D unresolved. Germline assignment: CDR1 LNHDA and CDR2 SQIVND (reference sequence). CDR3 size: 16 residues. V lost 5 bases to trimming and J lost 5 bases, with 21 bases between them.

The chain has TRBV20-1 and TRBJ2-5; 10 nucleotides agree with TRBD2. Germline-derived CDR1 and CDR2 are DFQATT and SNEGSKA (reference sequence). The CDR3 contains 14 residues. V lost 3 bases and J lost 5; bases outside the gene matches: 6. The CDR3 sequence: CSASGSGGAETQYF. The CDR3 DNA is TGCAGTGCTAGTGGCAGCGGGGGGGCCGAGACCCAGTACTTC.

This chain links TRBV4-3 with TRBJ2-2; no definite D call. The CDR3 has 13 amino acids. CDR1 is LGHNA, CDR2 YSLEER, per germline. The ends were cut back, 4 bases at V and 6 bases at J, with 9 bases in the middle. The CDR3 DNA follows: TGCGCCAGCAGCCCTACGTTGGCCGGGGAGCTGTTTTTT. It yields the protein CASSPTLAGELFF.